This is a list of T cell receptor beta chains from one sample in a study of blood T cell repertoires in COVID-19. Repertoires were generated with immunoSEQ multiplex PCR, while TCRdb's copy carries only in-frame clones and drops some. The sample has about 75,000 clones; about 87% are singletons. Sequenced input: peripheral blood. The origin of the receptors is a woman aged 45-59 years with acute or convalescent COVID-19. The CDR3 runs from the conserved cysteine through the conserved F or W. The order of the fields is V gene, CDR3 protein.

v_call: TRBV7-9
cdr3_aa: CASSLTAGAVETQYF

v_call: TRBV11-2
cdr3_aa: CASSLENVRQETQYF

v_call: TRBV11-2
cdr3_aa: CASSLSSPNEQFF

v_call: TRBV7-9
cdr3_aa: CASSLQVSYEQYF

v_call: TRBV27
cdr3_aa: CASSFVAATDTQYF

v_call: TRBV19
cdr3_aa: CASSIEQGQGANEQFF

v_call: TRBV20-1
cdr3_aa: CSAREDRGYTF

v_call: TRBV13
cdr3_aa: CASSLGLSGPNNEQFF

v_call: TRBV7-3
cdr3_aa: CASSGGTARRDTQYF

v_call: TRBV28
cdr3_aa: CASSTHDSSNQPQHF

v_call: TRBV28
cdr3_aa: CASSLEGSSSYEQYF

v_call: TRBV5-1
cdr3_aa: CASSLAGQGRSPLHF

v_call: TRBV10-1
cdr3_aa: CASSEAEDYEQYF

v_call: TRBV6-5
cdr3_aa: CASSYTTSQPQHF

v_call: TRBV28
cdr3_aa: CASSLWAGGGDNEQFF

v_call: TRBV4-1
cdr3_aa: CASSQDAAGITDTQYF

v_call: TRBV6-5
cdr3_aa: CASATGTYQPQHF

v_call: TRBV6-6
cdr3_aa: CATRQGFRDQPQHF

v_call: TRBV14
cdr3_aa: CASSQVPYSPLHF

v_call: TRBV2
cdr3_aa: CASNSWKFYGYTF

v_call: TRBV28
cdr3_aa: CASSFQDRGVYGYTF

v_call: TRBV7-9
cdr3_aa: CASSASRDYYYEQYF

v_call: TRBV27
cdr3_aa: CASRPLDREASPLHF

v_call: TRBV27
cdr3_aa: CATHEQGKGNQPQHF

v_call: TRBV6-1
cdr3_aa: CASYAPEGLEQYF

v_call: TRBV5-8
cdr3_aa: CASSSGAISGNTIYF

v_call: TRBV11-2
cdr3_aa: CASRSGGADGYTF

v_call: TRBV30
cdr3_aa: CAWSLSPNYGYTF

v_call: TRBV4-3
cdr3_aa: CASSQDGRGTQYF

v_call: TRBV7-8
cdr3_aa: CASSLTADNQPQHF

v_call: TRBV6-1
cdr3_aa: CASSEAPGVSPLHF

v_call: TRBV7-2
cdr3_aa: CASSLTSAQETQYF

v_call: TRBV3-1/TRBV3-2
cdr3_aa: CASSQAGKNIQYF

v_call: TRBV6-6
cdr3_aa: CASSPTGGGGYTF

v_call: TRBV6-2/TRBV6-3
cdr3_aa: CASSYPWTSGIYNEQFF

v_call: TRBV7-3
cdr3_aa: CASSSGQNTDTQYF

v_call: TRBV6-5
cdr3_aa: CASSRTTGNTEAFF